This passage covers 13 T cell receptor beta chains from one sample sequenced in a study of human T cells and chemical hapten exposure. The sample's time point: patch test 1, 2 weeks after DPC sensitization. Treatment specified: therapeutic diphenylcyclopropenone sensitization with weekly scalp DPC. TCRdb redid the calling of the RACE reads with MiXCR, one entry per CDR3 protein. The sample contains about 14,000 distinct CDR3 sequences, about 15% of which appear only once. The material sequenced was whole blood, taken in connection with sensitization to the hapten diphenylcyclopropenone (DPC). These receptors were obtained from a woman under 40 with alopecia areata. Some clones in this sample may be carry-over from other donors' samples.

By its share, this clonotype is medium-sized. The chain carries TRBV6-2 or TRBV6-3 and TRBJ1-2; TRBD1 agrees at 9 bases. The V and J ends lost 4 bases and 8 bases, in that order; junction bases with no gene match: 11. Germline V gene lookup returns CDR1 MNHEY and CDR2 SVGEGT. The CDR3 has 15 amino acids. CDR3 in amino acids: CASSSGTGLLLGYTF. The CDR3 nucleotides read TGTGCCAGCAGTTCCGGGACAGGGTTGCTGTTGGGCTACACCTTC.

This clonotype came up a few times. The chain links TRBV20-1 to TRBJ2-2; D gene ambiguous. The CDR3 spans 14 residues. Germline assignment: CDR1 DFQATT and CDR2 SNEGSKA (reference sequence). The V end was cut by 0 bases, the J end by 3 bases, with 8 bases between. Here the CDR3 reads CSARDPQHTGELFF. The DNA of the CDR3 is TGCAGTGCTAGAGATCCCCAGCACACCGGGGAGCTGTTTTTT.

CDR3 DNA sequence: TGTGCCAGCAGCTTAGGGCAGGGGCCCGTCTATGGCTACACCTTC. Its translation is CASSLGQGPVYGYTF. The chain recombines TRBV7-6 with TRBJ1-2; D perhaps matches TRBD1 (6 bases). Per germline, CDR1 SGHVS and CDR2 FNYEAQ. The CDR3 spans 15 residues. The V end was cut by 1 base, the J end by 4 bases, with 13 bases between.

In its sample, this clonotype is medium-sized (0.01 to 0.1%). The rearrangement links TRBV12-3 or TRBV12-4 to TRBJ1-1; no clear D gene. V was shortened by 5 bases and J by 1 base, with 8 bases between the two germline ends. This CDR3 has 13 residues. The CDR3 region has the DNA TGTGCCAGCAGTCCAGAGTCGAACACTGAAGCTTTCTTT. Translated: CASSPESNTEAFF.

The V gene is TRBV5-1, the J gene TRBJ2-1; tentative D call: TRBD2 (6 bases). Per the germline V gene, CDR1 is SGHRS and CDR2 is YFSETQ. This CDR3 region has 12 residues. V was clipped by 1 base and J by 10 bases, with 9 bases between them. This CDR3 is CASSLMRGEQFF. CDR3 DNA: TGCGCCAGCAGCTTGATGCGGGGAGAGCAGTTCTTC.

By share of the sample, this clonotype is medium-sized. The chain carries TRBV28 and TRBJ1-5; a possible D gene is TRBD1 (5 bases). V gave up 1 base and J gave up 5 bases, with 9 bases separating them. The CDR3 has 14 amino acids. Germline CDR1 reads MDHEN; CDR2 reads SYDVKM. The CDR3 bases are TGTGCCAGCAGTTTATATGCGGGGGATCAGCCCCAGCATTTT. It is translated as CASSLYAGDQPQHF. Complete variable domain (other parts from reference TRBV28 and TRBJ1-5): DVKVTQSSRYLVKRTGEKVFLECVQDMDHENMFWYRQDPGLGLRLIYFSYDVKMKEKGDIPEGYSVSREKKERFSLILESASTNQTSMYLCASSLYAGDQPQHFGDGTRLSIL.

V gene TRBV29-1 combines with J gene TRBJ2-2; 10 bases match TRBD1. The CDR3 loop spans 13 amino acids. The germline gives CDR1 SQVTM, CDR2 ANQGSEA. J gave up 5 bases and V 7 bases, and 4 bases lay outside the gene matches. The CDR3 protein is CSARTGGTGELFF. Written as DNA, the CDR3 is TGCAGCGCTCGGACAGGGGGGACCGGGGAGCTGTTTTTT.

This clonotype was seen ten or more times. The chain combines TRBV12-3 or TRBV12-4 with TRBJ1-1; D remains ambiguous. Trimming pared 3 bases from V and 1 base from J, leaving 12 bases between. CDR3 length: 15 amino acids. This chain's CDR3 is CASSFPQGSNTEAFF. As DNA, the CDR3 is TGTGCCAGCAGTTTTCCCCAAGGATCGAACACTGAAGCTTTCTTT.

This clonotype was detected only a few times. The chain joins TRBV18 to TRBJ2-7; 8 nucleotides align to TRBD2. This CDR3 is built from 16 residues. Germline CDR1 reads KGHSH; CDR2 reads LQKENI. V was clipped by 2 bases and J by 5 bases; unmatched bases: 11. The CDR3 here is CASSPVSGVHSNEQYF. For the CDR3, the DNA is TGTGCCAGCTCACCAGTTAGCGGGGTTCATTCTAACGAGCAGTACTTC.

This clonotype ranks as medium-sized. The V and J genes are TRBV27 and TRBJ1-2, with 8 nucleotides matching TRBD1. Germline V gives CDR1 MNHEY, CDR2 SMNVEV (reference sequence). V lost 8 bases to trimming and J lost 5 bases; unmatched junction nucleotides: 7. CDR3 length: 13 residues. CDR3 nucleotide sequence: TGTGCCAGCTCGAGGGACAGGAAATATGGCTACACCTTC. Translation gives CASSRDRKYGYTF.

The chain recombines TRBV29-1 with TRBJ2-3, with TRBD2 as a possible D gene (7 bases). Trimming left V 2 bases short and J 4 bases short, with 13 bases between. Germline CDR1 and CDR2: SQVTM and ANQGSEA. The CDR3 loop spans 14 amino acids. The CDR3 DNA reads as TGCAGCGTTGAACGGGGGGCTAGCGCAGATACGCAGTATTTT. Translating it yields CSVERGASADTQYF.

V usage is TRBV24-1 and J usage is TRBJ2-5; 12 positions agree with TRBD2. Unmatched junction bases numbered 4, after V lost 4 bases and J lost 2 bases. Germline values: CDR1 KGHDR, CDR2 SFDVKD. There are 16 residues in the CDR3. CDR3 sequence reads: CATSDFGTSGQETQYF. CDR3 sequence (DNA): TGTGCCACCAGTGACTTTGGGACTAGCGGGCAAGAGACCCAGTACTTC.

This clonotype was counted many times. This rearrangement joins TRBV3-1 to TRBJ2-2; the D is unclear. The germline V gene encodes CDR1 LGHDT and CDR2 YNNKEL (reference sequence). The V and J ends lost 5 bases and 2 bases respectively, with 3 bases between them. The CDR3 consists of 12 residues. CDR3 in DNA: TGTGCCAGCAGCTCTAACACCGGGGAGCTGTTTTTT. Translated: CASSSNTGELFF.